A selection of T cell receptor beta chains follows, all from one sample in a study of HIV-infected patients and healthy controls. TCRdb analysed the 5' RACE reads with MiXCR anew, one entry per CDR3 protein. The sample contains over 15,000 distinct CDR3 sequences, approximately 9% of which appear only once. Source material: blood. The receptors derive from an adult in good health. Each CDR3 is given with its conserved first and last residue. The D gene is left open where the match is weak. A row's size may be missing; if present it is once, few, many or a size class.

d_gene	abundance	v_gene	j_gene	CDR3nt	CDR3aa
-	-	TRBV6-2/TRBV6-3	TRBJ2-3	TGTGCCAGCAGCCACGGAGGGGGACCAGGTACGCAGTATTTT	CASSHGGGPGTQYF
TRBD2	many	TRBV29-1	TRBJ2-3	TGCAGCGTTGTAACTAGCGGGAGTTCTGTCGCAGATACGCAGTATTTT	CSVVTSGSSVADTQYF
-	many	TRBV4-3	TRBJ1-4	TGCGCCAGCAGCCCATCCTCAACTAATGAAAAACTGTTTTTT	CASSPSSTNEKLFF
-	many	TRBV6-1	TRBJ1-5	TGTGCCAGCAGTGAACCGACCCGGATGGGCTTATATAGCAATCAGCCCCAGCATTTT	CASSEPTRMGLYSNQPQHF
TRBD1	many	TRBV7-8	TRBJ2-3	TGTGCCAGCAGCTTAGCCCCAGGGGGCGCAGATACGCAGTATTTT	CASSLAPGGADTQYF
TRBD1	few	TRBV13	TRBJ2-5	TGTGCCAGCAGCTTACTTCGGGACAGGATCCAAGAGACCCAGTACTTC	CASSLLRDRIQETQYF
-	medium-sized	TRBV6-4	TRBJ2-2	TGTGCCAGCAGTGACAGGGAGGCTCGCGAGGTCGGGGAGCTGTTTTTT	CASSDREAREVGELFF
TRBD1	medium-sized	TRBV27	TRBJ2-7	TGTGCCAGCAGGACAGGGGGCGGGTACGAGCAGTACTTC	CASRTGGGYEQYF
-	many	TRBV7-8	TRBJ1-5	TGTGCCAGCAGCTTAGGTCGGGTCGGCCAGCCCCAGCATTTT	CASSLGRVGQPQHF
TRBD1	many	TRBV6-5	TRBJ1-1	TGTGCCAGCAGTGCCTTCGTTGGGACAGGCTTCACTGAAGCTTTCTTT	CASSAFVGTGFTEAFF
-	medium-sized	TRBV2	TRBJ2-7	TGTGCCAGCAAGATTGGACCTCAGGCCTACGAGCAGTACTTC	CASKIGPQAYEQYF
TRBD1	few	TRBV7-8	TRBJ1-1	TGTGCCAGCAGCCTAATGCCCGGGACAGGATACACTGAAGCTTTCTTT	CASSLMPGTGYTEAFF
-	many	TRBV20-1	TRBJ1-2	TGCAGTGCTAGAGTGGGGTCCGATTTTGATGGCTACACCTTC	CSARVGSDFDGYTF
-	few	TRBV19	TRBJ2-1	TGTGCCAGTAGTATTTCCTCCTTTAGCTCCTACAATGAGCAGTTCTTC	CASSISSFSSYNEQFF
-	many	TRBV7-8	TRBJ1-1	TGTGCCAGCAGCTTAGATAGGATTGAAGCTTTCTTT	CASSLDRIEAFF
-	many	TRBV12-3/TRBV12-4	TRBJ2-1	TGTGCCAGCAGCCCCGTCGTGGGCGCAGGAGAGGAGCAGTTCTTC	CASSPVVGAGEEQFF
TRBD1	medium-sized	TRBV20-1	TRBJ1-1	TGCAGTGCTAGAGATGCAGGGGGGGACACTGAAGCTTTCTTT	CSARDAGGDTEAFF
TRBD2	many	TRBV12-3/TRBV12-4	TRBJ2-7	TGTGCCAGCAGCCTAGGGCGGGGGATCTACGAGCAGTACTTC	CASSLGRGIYEQYF
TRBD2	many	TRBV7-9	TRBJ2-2	TGTGCCAGCAGCCCCCTAACTAGCGGGAGCCGGGAGCTGTTTTTT	CASSPLTSGSRELFF
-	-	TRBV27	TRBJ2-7	TGTGCCAGCAGTTGGGGAGGTCAGGGGTCCTACGAGCAGTACTTC	CASSWGGQGSYEQYF
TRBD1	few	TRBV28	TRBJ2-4	TGTGCCAGCAGCGACACAGGGGATGTCAAAAACATTCAGTACTTC	CASSDTGDVKNIQYF
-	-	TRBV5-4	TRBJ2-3	TGTGCCAGCAGCGTGAACTCAGATACGCAGTATTTT	CASSVNSDTQYF
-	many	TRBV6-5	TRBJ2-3	TGTGCCAGCAGTTACAGACTGCGTAGCACAGATACGCAGTATTTT	CASSYRLRSTDTQYF
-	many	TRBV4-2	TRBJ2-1	TGTGCCAGCAGCCAAGTTTCAGTTGGGCGGGGGCAGTTCTTC	CASSQVSVGRGQFF
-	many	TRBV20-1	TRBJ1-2	TGCAGTGCTGGGGACGGGGCAATATTCCCTTATGGCTACACCTTC	CSAGDGAIFPYGYTF